This is a list of T cell receptor beta chains from one sample in a study of blood T cell repertoires in COVID-19. TCRdb's copy holds only in-frame clones and misses some; the assay was immunoSEQ multiplex PCR. The sample shows around 100,000 clones, about 91% of them seen only once. Input material: peripheral blood. The receptors stem from a human donor with active COVID-19. The donor label of this sample is uncertain. Both conserved end residues are part of each CDR3. Each record gives: CDR3 DNA, CDR3 protein, J gene, D gene, V gene, clone size. A D gene is named only where the DNA matches it firmly. Clone size is not always given. Where it is, it says once, few, many or a class for expanded clones.

DNA: TGTGCCAGCGGGATCACAGGGGGGGTTAGCTACGAGCAGTACTTC
CDR3: CASGITGGVSYEQYF
J: TRBJ2-7
D: -
V: TRBV27
size: -

DNA: TGTGCCAGTAGTCTTTCACAGGGGAAAGCTTTCTTT
CDR3: CASSLSQGKAFF
J: TRBJ1-1
D: TRBD1
V: TRBV19
size: -

DNA: TGTGCCAGCAGTTACTGGAAGGGACTAGCGGGAGGAGGCTCCTACAATGAGCAGTTCTTC
CDR3: CASSYWKGLAGGGSYNEQFF
J: TRBJ2-1
D: TRBD2
V: TRBV6-2/TRBV6-3
size: -

DNA: TGTGCCAGTAGTATCCTGCGGGGAGGGGGGTCAGATACGCAGTATTTT
CDR3: CASSILRGGGSDTQYF
J: TRBJ2-3
D: -
V: TRBV19
size: once

DNA: TGTGCCAGCAGCCAAGATCTAAGCCATGCGGATGAGCAGTTCTTC
CDR3: CASSQDLSHADEQFF
J: TRBJ2-1
D: -
V: TRBV3-1/TRBV3-2
size: -

DNA: TGTGCCAGCAGCCAAGATCACGGCGAGCAGTACTTC
CDR3: CASSQDHGEQYF
J: TRBJ2-7
D: -
V: TRBV14
size: -

DNA: TGTGCCAGCAGCGCGGACAGGGTTGCTGGCTACACCTTC
CDR3: CASSADRVAGYTF
J: TRBJ1-2
D: TRBD1
V: TRBV2
size: -

DNA: TGTGCCAGCAGCCGCCTCGGAGGGCCAGATACGCAGTATTTT
CDR3: CASSRLGGPDTQYF
J: TRBJ2-3
D: -
V: TRBV11-2
size: -

DNA: TGCGCCAGCAGCTTGGGTCTGACAGATACGCAGTATTTT
CDR3: CASSLGLTDTQYF
J: TRBJ2-3
D: -
V: TRBV5-1
size: -

DNA: TGTGCCAGCAGCTTAGGGGACAGGGCCACCGGGGAGCTGTTTTTT
CDR3: CASSLGDRATGELFF
J: TRBJ2-2
D: TRBD1
V: TRBV7-9
size: -